What follows are 9 T cell receptor beta chains derived from one specimen sequenced in a study of cytomegalovirus exposure and HLA in healthy donors. The PCR used 60 Vbeta and 13 Jbeta primers. TCRdb's copy holds only in-frame clones and misses some; the assay was immunoSEQ multiplex PCR. The sample lists about 190,000 clones, around 75% occurring once. The specimen was PBMCs. Receptor source: a woman aged 25-40 years in good health and CMV-seropositive.

With regard to this clone: Other DNA sequences within the sample encode an identical CDR3. This chain links TRBV2 with TRBJ1-2; TRBD1 matches 7 bases. CDR3 length equals 19 residues. Per the germline V gene, CDR1 is SNHLY and CDR2 is FYNNEI. V was clipped by 0 bases and J by 0 bases; unmatched bases: 13. CDR3 DNA: TGTGCCAGCAGTGAAGCCTTAGGGGTTGGGACAGCCCCTAACTATGGCTACACCTTC. Translated, it gives CASSEALGVGTAPNYGYTF.

The chain couples TRBV28 to TRBJ1-2; possible D gene TRBD1, 6 bases. CDR1 is MDHEN, CDR2 SYDVKM, per germline. This CDR3 contains 12 residues. V shed 5 bases and J shed 2 bases, with 6 bases lying between them. The CDR3 region has the DNA TGTGCCAGCAGTGGACAGAACTATGGCTACACCTTC. Its protein product is CASSGQNYGYTF.

The chain employs TRBV13 and TRBJ1-3; 10 bases are a match to TRBD1. The CDR3 has 15 residues. V lost 8 bases to trimming and J lost 7 bases; unmatched junction nucleotides: 11. From germline, CDR1 is PRHDT and CDR2 FYEKMQ (reference sequence). CDR3 DNA sequence: TGTGCCAGCCCACCCGGACAGGGGGTAGGGAACACCATATATTTT. Translating gives CASPPGQGVGNTIYF. Filled out from reference TRBV13 and TRBJ1-3, the complete variable domain reads AAGVIQSPRHLIKEKRETATLKCYPIPRHDTVYWYQQGPGQDPQFLISFYEKMQSDKGSIPDRFSAQQFSDYHSELNMSSLELGDSALYFCASPPGQGVGNTIYFGEGSWLTVV.

This chain joins TRBV6-1 and TRBJ2-3, with TRBD2 identical over 7 bases. The CDR3 sequence is 15 residues long. CDR1 MNHNS and CDR2 SASEGT come from the germline V gene. Losses at the gene ends were 1 base for V and 0 bases for J; bases not matched to a gene: 1. CDR3: CASSEDSGSTDTQYF. In DNA, the CDR3 is TGTGCCAGCAGTGAAGATAGCGGGAGCACAGATACGCAGTATTTT.

The CDR3 region has the DNA TGTGCCAGCAGCTTAGAGTCTAGCGGGAGCTACGAGCAGTACTTC. It codes for CASSLESSGSYEQYF. The gene calls are TRBV11-2 and TRBJ2-5, with 10 nucleotides matching TRBD2. The J call could be wrong; TRBJ2-7 is a better fit for the DNA end. The CDR3 loop spans 15 amino acids. Germline CDR1 and CDR2: SGHAT and FQNNGV.

V and J are TRBV28 and TRBJ2-5; 8 bases map to TRBD1. The ends lost 10 bases at V and 0 bases at J; junction bases unmatched: 7. The CDR3 loop spans 14 amino acids. Looked up from germline, CDR1 is MDHEN and CDR2 is SYDVKM. The CDR3: CAIQQGGDQETQYF. The CDR3, as DNA: TGTGCCATCCAACAGGGGGGAGACCAAGAGACCCAGTACTTC.

The chain recombines TRBV11-2 with TRBJ2-1; D gene uncertain. V was cut by 1 base and J by 10 bases, with 8 bases left in between. There are 12 residues in the CDR3. Per the germline V gene, CDR1 is SGHAT and CDR2 is FQNNGV. The CDR3 DNA sequence: TGTGCCAGCAGCTTAGGGCCCCACGAGCAGTTCTTC. As protein: CASSLGPHEQFF.

The chain joins TRBV19 to TRBJ2-1; D ambiguous. The CDR3 contains 13 residues. V was clipped by 3 bases and J by 6 bases, with 9 bases between them. CDR1 and CDR2 from the germline V gene are LNHDA and SQIVND (reference sequence). The CDR3 spells CASSIYPSNEQFF. For the CDR3, the DNA is TGTGCCAGTAGTATTTATCCGTCCAATGAGCAGTTCTTC.

This clone was picked up one time. The V gene is TRBV4-2, the J gene TRBJ1-4; 7 bases are shared with TRBD1. There are 16 residues in the CDR3. The germline gives CDR1 LGHNA, CDR2 YNFKEQ. V shed 4 bases and J 8 bases; nucleotides not matched to a gene: 13. Here the CDR3 reads CASSLGGGRSEEKLFF. CDR3 sequence (DNA): TGTGCCAGCAGCCTAGGGGGCGGGCGGAGTGAAGAAAAACTGTTTTTT.